This TCR beta chain was sequenced for a study of CD8 T cells in ankylosing spondylitis. Only a few counts were recorded for this clonotype. This CDR3 contains 13 residues. CDR1 LGHDT and CDR2 YNNKEL come from the germline V gene (reference sequence). V lost 8 bases and J 8 bases, leaving 18 bases between the germline ends. TCRdb re-analysed the 5' RACE reads in MiXCR, keeping a single row per CDR3 protein. The repertoire consists of 200,000 to 300,000 distinct CDR3 sequences, with 8% to 11% occurring once and the leading ten covering about 3%. The sequenced material came from blood, either unsorted or a sorted T cell fraction (not recorded which). The sequence was obtained from a male donor with ankylosing spondylitis or in good health (not recorded which). This sequence joins TRBV3-1 and TRBJ1-2; the D gene is possibly TRBD1 (5 bases). The CDR3 sequence: CASGPGTGQGYTF. The CDR3 DNA follows: TGTGCCAGCGGACCCGGGACCGGCCAGGGCTACACCTTC.